The 7 T cell receptor beta chains presented below share a single source sample, sequenced in a study of tissue T cells after allogeneic stem cell transplantation. Produced via immunoSEQ multiplex PCR; TCRdb's table is partial and in-frame only. Of roughly 25,000 clones in the sample, around 67% were seen once. The sequences come from tissue from the ileum, collected at autopsy. These receptors were collected from a female donor older than 55 with lung cancer.

The J gene is TRBJ1-4, the V gene TRBV3-1 (or the pseudogene TRBV3-2); D is possibly TRBD1 (6 bases). The CDR3 length is 16 residues. Per germline, CDR1 LGHDT and CDR2 YNNKEL (reference sequence). Trimming removed 9 bases at V and 5 bases at J, with 22 bases between. The CDR3 DNA follows: TGTGCCAGGTCCCCGTGTCCCGGGACATCGAATGAAAAACTGTTTTTT. This codes for CARSPCPGTSNEKLFF.

J is TRBJ2-3 and V is TRBV5-1; D is undetermined. The CDR3 has 12 amino acids. Per the germline V gene, CDR1 is SGHRS and CDR2 is YFSETQ. Trimming shortened V by 0 bases and J by 4 bases, and 3 bases separated the two germline ends. CDR3 region: CASSLASDTQYF. Here the CDR3 DNA reads TGCGCCAGCAGCTTGGCCTCAGATACGCAGTATTTT. Full variable domain (outside the CDR3, taken from reference TRBV5-1 and TRBJ2-3): KAGVTQTPRYLIKTRGQQVTLSCSPISGHRSVSWYQQTPGQGLQFLFEYFSETQRNKGNFPGRFSGRQFSNSRSEMNVSTLELGDSALYLCASSLASDTQYFGPGTRLTVL.

CDR3 amino acids: CASSSQLRRTQYF. The CDR3, as DNA: TGTGCCAGCAGTTCCCAACTAAGACGGACCCAGTACTTC. The rearrangement joins TRBV27 to TRBJ2-5, with D uncertain. Germline CDR1 reads MNHEY; CDR2 reads SMNVEV (reference sequence). Trimming stripped 4 bases from V and 7 bases from J, with 13 bases between. This CDR3 region has 13 residues.

By share, this clone counts as medium-sized. V gene TRBV5-4 combines with J gene TRBJ2-7, with D hard to call. Germline CDR1 is SGHNT and CDR2 is YYREEE (reference sequence). V lost 2 bases and J lost 3, with 18 bases in between. This CDR3 region has 16 residues. CDR3 coding DNA: TGTGCCAGCAGCTTCGGATCAGGAGTGCTTGACTACGAGCAGTACTTC. Translating gives CASSFGSGVLDYEQYF.

The chain has TRBV7-9 and TRBJ2-5; 9 nucleotides agree with TRBD1. CDR1 is SEHNR, CDR2 FQNEAQ, per germline (reference sequence). This CDR3 comprises 15 residues. With 5 bases clipped from V and 5 bases from J, the junction kept 9 bases outside the gene matches. In DNA, the CDR3 is TGTGCCAGCAGCATACAGGGGGCGCGGGGGGAGACCCAGTACTTC. Translating gives CASSIQGARGETQYF.

CDR3 sequence reads: CAWTNSLAQGSHYTF. In DNA form, the CDR3 reads TGTGCCTGGACCAACTCCCTGGCCCAGGGCAGCCACTACACCTTC. V is TRBV30 and J is TRBJ1-2, with TRBD1 as a possible D gene (5 bases). V was clipped by 4 bases and J by 10 bases, with 25 bases between them. Germline V gene data show CDR1 as GTSNPN and CDR2 as SVGIG (reference sequence). This CDR3 region has 15 residues.

J is TRBJ2-5 and V is TRBV7-3; maybe TRBD2 (7 bases). Germline V CDR1 and CDR2: SGHTA, FQGTGA. The CDR3 spans 14 residues. V lost 5 bases to trimming and J lost 5 bases, with 15 bases between them. The CDR3 DNA reads TGTGCCAGCAGCCCCCGGGGGGCTGGGGAGACCCAGTACTTC. It is translated as CASSPRGAGETQYF. Full variable domain (outside the CDR3, taken from reference TRBV7-3 and TRBJ2-5): GAGVSQTPSNKVTEKGKYVELRCDPISGHTALYWYRQSLGQGPEFLIYFQGTGAADDSGLPNDRFFAVRPEGSVSTLKIQRTERGDSAVYLCASSPRGAGETQYFGPGTRLLVL.